The 15 T cell receptor beta chains reported below all come from one sample, sequenced in a study of cytomegalovirus exposure and HLA in healthy donors. The primer mix had 60 Vbeta and 13 Jbeta primers. Sequencing was performed with immunoSEQ multiplex PCR; in TCRdb, only in-frame clones are kept and a portion is missing. The table includes roughly 78,000 clones, about 60% detected once. Sequenced sample: PBMCs. Receptor source: a man aged 25 to 45 in good health and CMV-seropositive.

CDR3 nucleotides: TGTGCCAGCAGCCGCGGGACAGTCTACGAGCAGTACTTC. This translates into CASSRGTVYEQYF. J is TRBJ2-7 and V is TRBV5-6; TRBD1 might be the D (7 bases). The CDR3 consists of 13 residues. V was pared by 4 bases and J by 3 bases, with 11 bases between. Germline CDR1 and CDR2: SGHDT and YYEEEE.

J is TRBJ1-1 and V is TRBV7-9; D is ambiguous. V lost 1 base, J lost 6 bases, and 9 bases lay in between. The germline V gene has CDR1 SEHNR and CDR2 FQNEAQ (reference sequence). CDR3 length: 13 residues. The CDR3 protein is CASSLGRYAEAFF. Written as DNA, the CDR3 is TGTGCCAGCAGCTTAGGGAGGTACGCTGAAGCTTTCTTT.

V is TRBV10-1 and J is TRBJ2-7, with TRBD2 matching 12 bases. This CDR3 region has 19 residues. CDR1 is WNHNN, CDR2 SYGVQD, per germline (reference sequence). Trimming cost V 2 bases and J 3 bases; bases outside gene matches: 14. CDR3 amino acids: CASSEGRWTSGALVYEQYF. As DNA, the CDR3 is TGCGCCAGCAGTGAGGGTAGATGGACTAGCGGGGCCCTGGTCTACGAGCAGTACTTC.

The chain recombines TRBV5-4 with TRBJ2-3, with TRBD2 matching over 14 bases. The V gene's germline CDR1 is SGHNT and CDR2 YYREEE (reference sequence). V trimming: 4 bases; J trimming: 4 bases; junction bases outside the gene matches: 5. The CDR3 covers 16 residues. The CDR3 DNA reads as TGTGCCAGCAGCCCAGGGACTAGCGGGAGTGCAGATACGCAGTATTTT. Protein: CASSPGTSGSADTQYF.

The V gene is TRBV11-3, the J gene TRBJ2-3, with 9 positions matching TRBD2. V lost 4 bases to trimming and J lost 4 bases; unmatched junction nucleotides: 6. The length of the CDR3 is 15 residues. Per germline, CDR1 SGHNT and CDR2 YENEEA. CDR3 nucleotide sequence: TGTGCCAGCAGCTCTAGCGGGGTGGGCGCAGATACGCAGTATTTT. Translated: CASSSSGVGADTQYF.

In this sample, this clone turned up a few times. V gene TRBV7-3 combines with J gene TRBJ1-1; D might be TRBD1 (5 bases). V dropped 4 bases and J dropped 5 bases, with 11 bases sitting between them. Germline CDR1 is SGHTA and CDR2 is FQGTGA. The CDR3 has 13 residues. CDR3: CASSSTVRTEAFF. CDR3 coding DNA: TGTGCCAGCAGCTCGACAGTGAGAACTGAAGCTTTCTTT.

V gene TRBV7-9 combines with J gene TRBJ2-5, with TRBD1 identical over 8 bases. V lost 6 bases to trimming and J lost 0 bases; unmatched junction nucleotides: 3. The CDR3 length is 14 residues. CDR1 and CDR2 (germline): SEHNR, FQNEAQ (reference sequence). Here the CDR3 reads CASRLTGDQETQYF. The CDR3 DNA reads as TGTGCCAGCAGATTGACAGGGGACCAAGAGACCCAGTACTTC.

The V gene is TRBV4-1, the J gene TRBJ1-1, with a tentative D call TRBD1 (6 bases). The germline CDR1 and CDR2 sequences are MGHRA and YSYEKL. Trimming removed 9 bases at V and 3 bases at J, with 14 bases between. This CDR3 has 13 amino acids. CDR3 sequence reads: CASKGEGYTEAFF. The CDR3 region has the DNA TGCGCCAGTAAGGGGGAGGGATACACTGAAGCTTTCTTT.

This clone has more than one count but fewer than ten. This chain links TRBV28 with TRBJ2-2, with 10 bases aligning to TRBD2. Germline V gives CDR1 MDHEN, CDR2 SYDVKM. The V and J ends lost 6 bases and 4 bases, in that order; junction bases with no gene match: 5. This CDR3 spans 15 amino acids. DNA for the CDR3: TGTGCCAGCAGCCCTAGCGGGAGAGGCACCGGGGAGCTGTTTTTT. Its protein is CASSPSGRGTGELFF.

This rearrangement joins TRBV15 to TRBJ2-2; 9 bases match TRBD2. This CDR3 is 17 amino acids long. Per the germline V gene, CDR1 is LNHNV and CDR2 is YYDKDF (reference sequence). The V segment lost 1 base and the J segment 2 bases; nucleotides outside the gene matches: 5. CDR3 DNA sequence: TGTGCCACCAGCAGAGCCCGGACTAGCGCTAACACCGGGGAGCTGTTTTTT. The encoded protein is CATSRARTSANTGELFF.

The J gene is TRBJ2-2, the V gene TRBV2; unclear D gene. CDR3 length equals 15 residues. Germline-derived CDR1 and CDR2 are SNHLY and FYNNEI. V was clipped by 4 bases and J by 5 bases, with 14 bases between them. CDR3 protein: CASSVSSGFTGELFF. DNA of the CDR3: TGTGCCAGCAGTGTTTCTAGTGGATTTACCGGGGAGCTGTTTTTT.

The V gene is TRBV11-3, the J gene TRBJ2-3; possibly TRBD2 for D (5 bases). The germline V and J ends were trimmed by 1 base and 4 bases, with 18 bases remaining between them. This CDR3 is built from 17 residues. Germline V gives CDR1 SGHNT, CDR2 YENEEA. CDR3 in amino acids: CASSLGVRLSGADTQYF. DNA of the CDR3: TGTGCCAGCAGCTTAGGGGTCAGACTAAGTGGCGCAGATACGCAGTATTTT.

The rearrangement uses TRBV19 and TRBJ1-5; TRBD1 agrees at 9 bases. Germline V gene data show CDR1 as LNHDA and CDR2 as SQIVND (reference sequence). The junction had 7 bases not matched to a gene; V was cut back by 3 bases and J by 1 base. The CDR3 length is 17 residues. The DNA of the CDR3 is TGTGCCAGTAGTATGGGACAGGGTAGTAAAAGCAATCAGCCCCAGCATTTT. Its translation: CASSMGQGSKSNQPQHF.

The chain joins TRBV5-1 to TRBJ1-2; TRBD1 might be the D (6 bases). Trimming took off 0 bases at V and 0 bases at J, with 6 bases between the two ends. From germline, CDR1 is SGHRS and CDR2 YFSETQ. This CDR3 region has 14 residues. CDR3 amino acids: CASSLDRANYGYTF. CDR3 coding DNA: TGCGCCAGCAGCTTGGACAGGGCTAACTATGGCTACACCTTC. Using reference TRBV5-1 and TRBJ1-2 for the parts outside the CDR3, the full variable domain is KAGVTQTPRYLIKTRGQQVTLSCSPISGHRSVSWYQQTPGQGLQFLFEYFSETQRNKGNFPGRFSGRQFSNSRSEMNVSTLELGDSALYLCASSLDRANYGYTFGSGTRLTVV.

This clone was seen a few times. The J gene is TRBJ2-7, the V gene TRBV18; TRBD1 matches 7 bases. CDR1 and CDR2 from the germline V gene are KGHSH and LQKENI. The length of the CDR3 is 16 residues. Losses at the gene ends were 3 bases for V and 4 bases for J; bases not matched to a gene: 12. CDR3 in amino acids: CASSPSPGQLTYEQYF. CDR3 nucleotide sequence: TGTGCCAGCTCACCGAGTCCGGGACAGTTAACTTACGAGCAGTACTTC.